The 14 T cell receptor beta chains below were found in one sample sequenced in a study of T cells in Graves' hyperthyroidism and ophthalmopathy (dated by TCRdb to between 2018 and 2021). The protocol used for the library was multiplex PCR. Sequencing was carried out with an Illumina HiSeq 2000. The TCR beta CDR3 regions were amplified from the RNA transcripts. The TCR CDR3 was subjected to a first round of RT-PCR using the HTBI primer set and the Qiagen OneStep RT-PCR kit. TCRdb reran the public reads through fastp at Q25 and MiXCR, keeping productive beta chains. For every CDR3 protein sequence, its rows merge into one entry that carries the most common genes and DNA. Counted in this sample were hundreds of thousands of distinct CDR3 sequences; approximately 15% of them appeared once. The top ten clonotypes cover approximately 14% of the sample. Sequences were obtained from blood. These receptors were collected from a woman in her thirties or forties with Graves' hyperthyroidism.

V is TRBV5-4 and J is TRBJ1-3; 8 bases fit TRBD1. Unmatched junction bases numbered 2, after V lost 1 base and J lost 2 bases. Germline CDR1 and CDR2: SGHNT and YYREEE (reference sequence). CDR3 length: 15 residues. CDR3 DNA sequence: TGTGCCAGCAGCTTGTCGACAGGGGCTGGAAACACCATATATTTT. This translates into CASSLSTGAGNTIYF.

This clonotype occurred many times. The chain employs TRBV30 and TRBJ1-5, with D perhaps matching TRBD1 (5 bases). Trimming pared 4 bases from V and 6 bases from J, leaving 16 bases between. The CDR3 is 14 residues long. CDR1 and CDR2 from the germline V gene are GTSNPN and SVGIG (reference sequence). DNA of the CDR3: TGTGCCTGGAAAGCGGGGGGGGTGGGTCAGCCCCAGCATTTT. Translation: CAWKAGGVGQPQHF.

This rearrangement joins TRBV6-1 to TRBJ2-7; 14 bases are a match to TRBD2. The CDR3 is 16 residues long. The germline V gene encodes CDR1 MNHNS and CDR2 SASEGT. Trimming cost V 5 bases and J 3 bases; bases outside gene matches: 6. In nucleotides, the CDR3 is TGTGCCAGCAGTTGGACTAGCGGGAGGCCTGACTACGAGCAGTACTTC. Translated: CASSWTSGRPDYEQYF.

This clonotype was seen more than once but under ten times. The chain combines TRBV6-1 with TRBJ1-4; D unclear. The CDR3 is 16 amino acids. Trimming took 6 bases from V and 7 from J, leaving 21 bases between them. CDR1 and CDR2 from the germline V gene are MNHNS and SASEGT. CDR3 in DNA: TGTGCCAGCAGCTCCGGAACCGGCGGAATCCCTGAAAAACTGTTTTTT. The encoded protein is CASSSGTGGIPEKLFF.

As regards this clonotype: It may be a read error: a sequence one base away is much more abundant. The genes are TRBV20-1 and TRBJ2-3; 12 nucleotides align to TRBD2. CDR1 and CDR2 from the germline V gene are DFQATT and SNEGSKA (reference sequence). Losses at the gene ends were 2 bases for V and 0 bases for J; bases not matched to a gene: 12. This CDR3 has 19 residues. The CDR3 sequence: CSARRASGRALWSTDTQYF. The CDR3 DNA reads as TGCAGTGCTAGAAGGGCTAGCGGGAGGGCCTTGTGGAGCACAGATACGCAGTATTTT.

The chain couples TRBV30 to TRBJ2-1, with D possibly TRBD2 on 5 matching bases. The germline V gene has CDR1 GTSNPN and CDR2 SVGIG (reference sequence). V dropped 4 bases and J dropped 4 bases, with 17 bases sitting between them. This CDR3 is built from 15 residues. In DNA, the CDR3 is TGTGCCTGGAACTCGGGGTTCTCCCTTTACAATGAGCAGTTCTTC. This sequence encodes CAWNSGFSLYNEQFF.

This clonotype was counted a few times. At one of its ends the junction is not consistent with the germline gene, which may arise from a read error. The V and J genes are TRBV12-3 or TRBV12-4 and TRBJ1-1, with 8 nucleotides matching TRBD1. The CDR3 contains 14 residues. The CDR3 is CAGSFRGPNTEAFF. The CDR3 DNA is TGTGCCGGCAGTTTCAGGGGGCCGAACACTGAAGCTTTCTTT.

This chain joins TRBV6-2 or TRBV6-3 and TRBJ2-2; D might be TRBD2 (6 bases). This CDR3 contains 16 residues. The germline CDR1 and CDR2 sequences are MNHEY and SVGEGT. The germline V and J ends were trimmed by 6 bases and 2 bases, with 16 bases remaining between them. CDR3: CASSPTSSVNTGELFF. CDR3 in DNA: TGTGCCAGCAGCCCTACGTCTAGCGTAAACACCGGGGAGCTGTTTTTT.

Many counts were recorded for this clonotype. The chain uses TRBV29-1 and TRBJ2-1, with 10 bases that match TRBD2. The CDR3 covers 13 residues. Trimming at V came to 3 bases and at J to 8 bases, leaving 4 bases not matched to a gene. Per the germline V gene, CDR1 is SQVTM and CDR2 is ANQGSEA. The CDR3 sequence: CSVDVGLAHEQFF. CDR3 nucleotides: TGCAGCGTTGATGTGGGACTAGCGCATGAGCAGTTCTTC.

The chain links TRBV5-4 to TRBJ2-1; the match to TRBD2 covers 8 bases. The CDR3 sequence is 17 residues long. Germline V gene data show CDR1 as SGHNT and CDR2 as YYREEE (reference sequence). Unmatched junction bases numbered 12, after V lost 2 bases and J lost 5 bases. For the CDR3, the DNA is TGTGCCAGCAGCTTAATTTTCGGGAGGGGTCCGAACAATGAGCAGTTCTTC. Protein: CASSLIFGRGPNNEQFF.

The gene calls are TRBV20-1 and TRBJ2-1; 7 nucleotides align to TRBD1. Trimming cost V 6 bases and J 3 bases; bases outside gene matches: 11. This CDR3 comprises 15 residues. Germline loops: CDR1 DFQATT, CDR2 SNEGSKA (reference sequence). The CDR3 region is CSANHPRGNYNEQFF. In DNA form, the CDR3 reads TGCAGTGCCAATCATCCCAGGGGGAACTACAATGAGCAGTTCTTC.

The chain employs TRBV24-1 and TRBJ2-1; TRBD1 aligns across 7 bases. CDR1 is KGHDR and CDR2 is SFDVKD in the germline V gene. The CDR3 contains 13 residues. V dropped 0 bases and J dropped 10; count of bases not matched to a gene: 2. The CDR3 spells CATSDLIGGEQFF. The CDR3 DNA is TGTGCCACCAGTGATTTGATAGGGGGCGAGCAGTTCTTC.

The table lists this clonotype with a few counts. This chain links TRBV10-3 with TRBJ1-2; TRBD1 aligns across 7 bases. From germline, CDR1 is ENHRY and CDR2 SYGVKD. After removal of 6 bases from V and 8 bases from J, the junction contained 9 bases not matched to a gene. The CDR3 extends over 13 amino acids. The DNA of the CDR3 is TGTGCCATCAGGGGACCGACAGGGCGAGGCTACACCTTC. It specifies CAIRGPTGRGYTF.

This clonotype has only a few counts. A much larger clone differs from this one at a single base, so this may be a read error. J is TRBJ2-1 and V is TRBV7-8; maybe TRBD2 (6 bases). CDR3 length: 15 amino acids. Germline CDR1 SGHVS, CDR2 FQNEAQ. CDR3 bases: TGTGTCAGCAGCAAAAGCGGGCTCTCCTACAATGAGCAGTTCTTC. It codes for CVSSKSGLSYNEQFF.